The 19 T cell receptor beta chains below were found in one sample sequenced in a study of cytomegalovirus exposure and HLA in healthy donors. Clones were sequenced by immunoSEQ multiplex PCR, and TCRdb holds only the in-frame ones, with some missing. The top ten hold 2% to 2.5% of the sample, which has around 150,000 clones, 75% to 90% seen once. The specimen sequenced was PBMCs. These receptors came from a young woman in good health and CMV-seronegative.

This clone was detected only once. The chain recombines TRBV9 with TRBJ2-7; tentative D call: TRBD1 (5 bases). V was pared by 0 bases and J by 6 bases, with 10 bases between. The CDR3 spans 13 residues. Germline loops: CDR1 SGDLS, CDR2 YYNGEE. DNA of the CDR3: TGTGCCAGCAGCGTAGTTGAAGGGGCCGAGCAGTACTTC. This codes for CASSVVEGAEQYF.

This clone has ten or more counts. The rearrangement uses TRBV5-4 and TRBJ2-1, with D maybe TRBD2 (5 bases). Germline assignment: CDR1 SGHNT and CDR2 YYREEE (reference sequence). This CDR3 comprises 17 residues. V lost 3 bases and J lost 0, with 16 bases in between. The CDR3 here is CASSSLSGSSSYNEQFF. The CDR3 nucleotides are TGTGCCAGCAGCTCCCTTTCGGGGAGCAGCTCCTACAATGAGCAGTTCTTC.

This clone appeared once. The rearrangement links TRBV19 to TRBJ2-6; D may be TRBD1 (6 bases). This CDR3 is built from 16 residues. From germline, CDR1 is LNHDA and CDR2 SQIVND (reference sequence). The germline V and J ends were trimmed by 3 bases and 0 bases, with 9 bases remaining between them. The CDR3 loop is CASSMLGGSGANVLTF. In DNA, the CDR3 is TGTGCCAGTAGTATGTTAGGGGGCTCTGGGGCCAACGTCCTGACTTTC.

In its sample, this clone was seen a few times. The chain couples TRBV7-2 to TRBJ1-2; D ambiguous. The germline CDR1 and CDR2 sequences are SGHTA and FQGNSA. Trimming pared 5 bases from V and 3 bases from J, leaving 7 bases between. The CDR3 has 12 amino acids. The CDR3 region is CASSAQYYGYTF. In DNA, the CDR3 is TGTGCCAGCAGCGCCCAGTACTATGGCTACACCTTC.

The rearrangement links TRBV5-1 to TRBJ1-5; no clear D gene. The CDR3 length is 15 residues. Germline loops: CDR1 SGHRS, CDR2 YFSETQ. Trimming left V 2 bases short and J 7 bases short, with 16 bases between. CDR3 coding DNA: TGCGCCAGCAGCTTTGCTCCCGGAGACCAACAGCCCCAGCATTTT. Its translation is CASSFAPGDQQPQHF.

The chain combines TRBV4-2 with TRBJ2-5; 7 bases line up with TRBD2. The CDR3 length is 15 residues. CDR1 and CDR2 (germline): LGHNA, YNFKEQ. Trimming at V came to 7 bases and at J to 5 bases, leaving 13 bases not matched to a gene. CDR3 sequence: CASTRGAGEGETQYF. CDR3 coding DNA: TGTGCCAGCACTCGCGGGGCGGGAGAGGGGGAGACCCAGTACTTC.

This chain uses TRBV9 with TRBJ2-3; D is possibly TRBD2 (6 bases). V was pared by 3 bases and J by 2 bases, with 7 bases between. The CDR3 is 13 residues long. Germline V lookup: CDR1 SGDLS, CDR2 YYNGEE. CDR3 region: CASSGRDTDTQYF. CDR3 bases: TGTGCCAGCAGCGGGAGGGACACAGATACGCAGTATTTT.

CDR3 nucleotide sequence: TGTGCCAGCAGCCGGAACCCCGGGGGGGGGAGGGAGACTGAAGCTTTCTTT. This gives the protein CASSRNPGGGRETEAFF. The J gene is TRBJ1-1, the V gene TRBV5-4; perhaps TRBD1 as D (5 bases). CDR1 and CDR2 (germline): SGHNT, YYREEE (reference sequence). The V end lost 4 bases, the J end lost 5 bases, and 24 bases lay between the germline ends. The CDR3 contains 17 residues.

The V and J genes are TRBV25-1 and TRBJ1-1; 9 bases line up with TRBD1. CDR3 size: 13 residues. V dropped 11 bases and J dropped 4; count of bases not matched to a gene: 8. Germline values: CDR1 MGHDK, CDR2 SYGVNS. CDR3 sequence reads: CAYPHRGPTEAFF. In DNA, the CDR3 is TGTGCCTACCCTCACAGGGGGCCCACTGAAGCTTTCTTT.

The CDR3: CAISESAVNNYGYTF. Written as DNA, the CDR3 is TGTGCCATCAGTGAGTCGGCAGTTAACAACTATGGCTACACCTTC. The V and J genes are TRBV10-3 and TRBJ1-2; D not resolved. Between the trimmed V and J ends, which lost 0 bases and 2 bases, there was a span of 10 bases. The germline CDR1 and CDR2 sequences are ENHRY and SYGVKD. This CDR3 comprises 15 residues.

The rearrangement links TRBV19 to TRBJ1-5; the D is unclear. The CDR3 is 14 residues long. Germline V gene sequence: CDR1 LNHDA, CDR2 SQIVND (reference sequence). V lost 3 bases to trimming and J lost 5 bases, with 11 bases between them. The chain's CDR3 is CASSIGRAHQPQHF. CDR3 DNA: TGTGCCAGTAGTATCGGGAGGGCGCATCAGCCCCAGCATTTT. Combining the CDR3 with reference TRBV19 and TRBJ1-5 gives the whole variable domain DGGITQSPKYLFRKEGQNVTLSCEQNLNHDAMYWYRQDPGQGLRLIYYSQIVNDFQKGDIAEGYSVSREKKESFPLTVTSAQKNPTAFYLCASSIGRAHQPQHFGDGTRLSIL.

CDR3 in amino acids: CASSFTSGNEQYF. DNA of the CDR3: TGTGCCAGCAGTTTCACTAGCGGGAACGAGCAGTACTTC. The chain is built from TRBV27 and TRBJ2-7; TRBD2 matches 10 bases. CDR1 MNHEY and CDR2 SMNVEV come from the germline V gene (reference sequence). Trimming cost V 3 bases and J 5 bases; bases outside gene matches: 1. The CDR3 consists of 13 residues.

V gene TRBV7-9 combines with J gene TRBJ2-2; weak D call: TRBD2 (5 bases). The CDR3 is 16 amino acids. CDR1 SEHNR and CDR2 FQNEAQ come from the germline V gene (reference sequence). The V gene lost 5 bases and the J gene lost 4 bases, with 17 bases spanning the gap. CDR3 in DNA: TGTGCCAGCAGCCCCCGGATGGGAGAGAGCACCGGGGAGCTGTTTTTT. Protein: CASSPRMGESTGELFF.

The chain is built from TRBV2 and TRBJ1-1, with D possibly TRBD1 on 6 matching bases. CDR3 length equals 14 residues. The germline V gene has CDR1 SNHLY and CDR2 FYNNEI. Trimming shortened V by 6 bases and J by 5 bases, and 16 bases separated the two germline ends. The CDR3: CASSYRVGKTEAFF. The CDR3, as DNA: TGTGCCAGCAGCTACAGGGTGGGGAAGACTGAAGCTTTCTTT.

The chain is built from TRBV7-9 and TRBJ2-7, with D perhaps TRBD2 (6 bases). The CDR3 contains 15 residues. Trimming stripped 1 base from V and 4 bases from J, with 14 bases between. Germline V gives CDR1 SEHNR, CDR2 FQNEAQ (reference sequence). The CDR3 nucleotides are TGTGCCAGCAGCTTAGGGGGGGTACATGGATACGAGCAGTACTTC. Translating gives CASSLGGVHGYEQYF.

This rearrangement joins TRBV5-1 to TRBJ2-5, with 7 nucleotides matching TRBD1. V was pared by 5 bases and J by 2 bases, with 12 bases of the junction left unmatched. Per the germline V gene, CDR1 is SGHRS and CDR2 is YFSETQ. The CDR3 consists of 16 residues. The CDR3 here is CASSLVTGLDQETQYF. The CDR3, as DNA: TGCGCCAGCAGTCTGGTGACAGGGTTAGATCAAGAGACCCAGTACTTC.

The chain links TRBV6-1 to TRBJ2-1; D not certain. The CDR3 has 14 residues. Germline assignment: CDR1 MNHNS and CDR2 SASEGT. Trimming pared 1 base from V and 5 bases from J, leaving 9 bases between. The CDR3 loop reads CASSEEIPDNEQFF. In DNA, the CDR3 is TGTGCCAGCAGTGAAGAAATTCCCGACAATGAGCAGTTCTTC.

This chain joins TRBV5-6 and TRBJ1-3; tentative D call: TRBD1 (6 bases). The CDR3 has 15 amino acids. Germline V gene lookup returns CDR1 SGHDT and CDR2 YYEEEE. The V end lost 0 bases, the J end lost 2 bases, and 9 bases lay between the germline ends. As DNA, the CDR3 is TGTGCCAGCAGCTTGGACAGGGAGCCTGGAAACACCATATATTTT. This translates into CASSLDREPGNTIYF.

This clone was counted once. This chain uses TRBV29-1 with TRBJ1-3; no clear D. CDR1 and CDR2 (germline): SQVTM, ANQGSEA. The V end lost 6 bases, the J end lost 0 bases, and 15 bases lay between the germline ends. This CDR3 contains 15 residues. Written as DNA, the CDR3 is TGCAGCGTGGCCCGGGAGGAAACCTCTGGAAACACCATATATTTT. Residues: CSVAREETSGNTIYF.